This T cell receptor (beta chain) was observed in a study of T cells in localized non-small cell lung cancer. General study findings and limits: In uninvolved adjacent lung, T cell clonality reached its highest value, exceeding tumor. Heterogeneity is still possible, as just one tumor region was sequenced. Adjacent lung exhibited a median of around 60 among the 100 most abundant tumor clones.

The V segment lost 5 bases and the J segment 7 bases; nucleotides outside the gene matches: 7. Germline CDR1 is GTSNPN and CDR2 is SVGIG (reference sequence). The CDR3 is made up of 13 amino acids. The assay was immunoSEQ multiplex PCR, and TCRdb's table has in-frame clones only and misses some. Of under 20,000 clones listed, roughly nine tenths are singletons. Details on this clone: What it recognizes is unknown.

The sequence derives from a woman aged 40-75 years with stage I lung adenocarcinoma. The chain employs TRBV30 and TRBJ1-5, with TRBD1 identical over 8 bases. The sequences come from peripheral blood, collected before any cancer treatment. The CDR3 coding sequence is TGTGCCTGGGCCAGGGGGCCTGAACAGCCCCAGCATTTT. Residues: CAWARGPEQPQHF.